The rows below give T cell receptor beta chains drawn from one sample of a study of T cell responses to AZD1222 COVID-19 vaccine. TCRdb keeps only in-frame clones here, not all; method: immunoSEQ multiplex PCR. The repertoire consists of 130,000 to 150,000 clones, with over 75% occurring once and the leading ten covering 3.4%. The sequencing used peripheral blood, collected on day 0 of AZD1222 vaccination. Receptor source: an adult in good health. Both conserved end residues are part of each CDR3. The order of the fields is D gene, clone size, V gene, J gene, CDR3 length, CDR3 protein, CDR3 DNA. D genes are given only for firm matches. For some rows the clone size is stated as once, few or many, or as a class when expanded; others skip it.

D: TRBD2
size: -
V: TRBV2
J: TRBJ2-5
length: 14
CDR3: CASSLAGVQETQYF
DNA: TGTGCCAGCAGCCTAGCGGGGGTCCAAGAGACCCAGTACTTC

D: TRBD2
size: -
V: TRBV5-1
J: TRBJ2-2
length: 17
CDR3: CASSEGRGLAGTGELFF
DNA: TGCGCCAGCAGCGAGGGGAGGGGACTAGCGGGAACCGGGGAGCTGTTTTTT

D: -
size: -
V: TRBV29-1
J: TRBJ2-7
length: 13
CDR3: CSEESVGVDEQYF
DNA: TGCAGCGAAGAATCCGTTGGGGTTGACGAGCAGTACTTC

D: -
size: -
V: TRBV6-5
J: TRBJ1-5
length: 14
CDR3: CASSLGHSNQPQHF
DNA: TGTGCCAGCAGTCTCGGGCATAGCAATCAGCCCCAGCATTTT

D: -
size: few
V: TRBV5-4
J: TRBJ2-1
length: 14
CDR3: CASSLVSPGNEQFF
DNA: TGTGCCAGCAGCTTGGTATCTCCGGGGAATGAGCAGTTCTTC

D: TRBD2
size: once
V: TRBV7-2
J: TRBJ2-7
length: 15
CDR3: CASSWFSGGAGEQYF
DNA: TGTGCCAGCAGCTGGTTTAGCGGGGGGGCTGGCGAGCAGTACTTC

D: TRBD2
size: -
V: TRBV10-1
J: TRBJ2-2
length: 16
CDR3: CASSDRLAGETGELFF
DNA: TGCGCCAGCAGTGATAGGCTAGCGGGAGAAACCGGGGAGCTGTTTTTT

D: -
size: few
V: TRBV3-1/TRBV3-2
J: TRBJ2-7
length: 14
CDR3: CASSRVASAYEQYF
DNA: TGTGCCAGCAGCCGCGTAGCTAGCGCGTACGAGCAGTACTTC

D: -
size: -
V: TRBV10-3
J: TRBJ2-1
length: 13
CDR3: CAISGTVSDEQFF
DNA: TGTGCCATCAGTGGGACAGTCAGCGATGAGCAGTTCTTC

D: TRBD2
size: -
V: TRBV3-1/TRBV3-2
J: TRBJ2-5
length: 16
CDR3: CASSQFHGTRPETQYF
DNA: TGTGCCAGCAGCCAATTCCACGGGACTAGGCCAGAGACCCAGTACTTC

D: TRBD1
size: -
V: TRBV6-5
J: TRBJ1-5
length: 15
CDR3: CASSSRGRGSQPQHF
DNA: TGTGCCAGCAGTTCGCGGGGCAGGGGGAGTCAGCCCCAGCATTTT

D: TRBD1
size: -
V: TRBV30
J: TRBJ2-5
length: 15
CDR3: CAWSAWGQGKETQYF
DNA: TGTGCCTGGAGTGCGTGGGGACAGGGTAAAGAGACCCAGTACTTC

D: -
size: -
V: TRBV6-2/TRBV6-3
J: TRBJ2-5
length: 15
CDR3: CASSYAGAGSETQYF
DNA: TGTGCCAGCAGTTATGCGGGGGCTGGGTCAGAGACCCAGTACTTC

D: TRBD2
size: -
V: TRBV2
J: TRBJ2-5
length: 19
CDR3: CASSDDLPGLAGGQETQYF
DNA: TGTGCCAGCAGTGATGATTTGCCGGGACTAGCGGGAGGGCAAGAGACCCAGTACTTC

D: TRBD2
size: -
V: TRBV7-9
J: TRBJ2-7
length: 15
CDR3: CASSPGGGPGYEQYF
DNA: TGTGCCAGCAGCCCCGGGGGGGGCCCAGGCTACGAGCAGTACTTC

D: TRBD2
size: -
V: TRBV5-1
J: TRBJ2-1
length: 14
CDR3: CASSYTSGGNEQFF
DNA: TGCGCCAGCAGCTATACTAGCGGGGGCAATGAGCAGTTCTTC